The clone carrying this T cell receptor beta chain was recorded a few times. Its antigen is as yet unknown. This sample is drawn from a study of shared clonotypes between healthy human individuals. Study results and caveats: Non-shared clonotypes were found to have lower generation probabilities than the clonotypes that were shared by all four of the sorted-subset donors.

Genomic DNA belonging to each subset was distributed in equal measure over several immunoSEQ plates. Method: immunoSEQ multiplex PCR; TCRdb's copy keeps in-frame clones and lacks some. The data show around 200,000 clones, roughly 70% seen once. Material for sequencing was memory CD4+ T cells sorted from blood. Specified subset: CD45RA-negative fraction. The sequence derives from a man aged 30-40 years in good health.

As DNA, the CDR3 is TGTGCCACCAGCAGACCAAGTCTCAGGGTGCAAGAGACCCAGTACTTC. It is translated as CATSRPSLRVQETQYF. This chain connects TRBV15 to TRBJ2-5, with D perhaps matching TRBD1 (5 bases). From germline, CDR1 is LNHNV and CDR2 YYDKDF (reference sequence). V gave up 2 bases and J gave up 2 bases, with 15 bases separating them. This CDR3 has 16 residues.